Each of the 23 T cell receptor beta chains below was sequenced from the same sample in a study of early T cells in non-severe SARS-CoV-2 infection (dated by TCRdb to 2020 to 2023). The library relied on 5' RACE. TCRdb records NextSeq 500 as the sequencer. TCRdb took the public reads, trimmed them with fastp at Q25, ran MiXCR for clone calling and kept in-frame beta chains. Each CDR3 protein appears once, grouped with its most common genes and DNA. In all, the sample holds some 67,000 distinct CDR3 sequences, and roughly 15% of those were seen once. The ten largest make up over 12% of the sample. The sequencing input was whole blood. Source of these receptors: an adult who was a healthcare worker with PCR-confirmed SARS-CoV-2 infection or an uninfected control (not recorded which).

In its sample, this clonotype was seen a few times. The chain uses TRBV6-5 and TRBJ2-5; D remains ambiguous. V shed 0 bases and J shed 5 bases, with 10 bases lying between them. Germline V gene sequence: CDR1 MNHEY, CDR2 SVGAGI. CDR3 length: 14 amino acids. CDR3 DNA sequence: TGTGCCAGCAGTTACTCTACCTCCGGGGAGACCCAGTACTTC. Protein sequence: CASSYSTSGETQYF.

Many counts were recorded for this clonotype. This chain links TRBV20-1 with TRBJ2-3; D is unclear. V lost 5 bases and J lost 2, with 17 bases in between. CDR1 and CDR2 (germline): DFQATT, SNEGSKA (reference sequence). The CDR3 has 15 amino acids. In DNA form, the CDR3 reads TGCAGTGCTGATCCTGATGATCTGGTCACAGATACGCAGTATTTT. Translated: CSADPDDLVTDTQYF.

This clonotype was seen a handful of times. The rearrangement links TRBV10-3 to TRBJ1-1, with 8 positions matching TRBD1. Germline assignment: CDR1 ENHRY and CDR2 SYGVKD. The CDR3 is 13 residues long. With V trimmed by 4 bases and J by 4 bases, 2 bases remained unmatched. CDR3 nucleotides: TGTGCCATCAGTGGACAGGGGAGCACTGAAGCTTTCTTT. Its translation is CAISGQGSTEAFF.

The CDR3 coding sequence is TGCGCCAGCAGCTTAGAGCTTCCCCCGCGGGGGACCCAGTACTTC. Amino acid sequence: CASSLELPPRGTQYF. The V and J genes are TRBV5-1 and TRBJ2-5; D is possibly TRBD2 (6 bases). This CDR3 comprises 15 residues. Germline CDR1 is SGHRS and CDR2 is YFSETQ. V shed 2 bases and J shed 7 bases, with 18 bases lying between them.

This clonotype showed up just a few times. The chain recombines TRBV20-1 with TRBJ1-1; D is perhaps TRBD1 (6 bases). V was shortened by 5 bases and J by 0 bases, with 16 bases between the two germline ends. Looked up from germline, CDR1 is DFQATT and CDR2 is SNEGSKA (reference sequence). This CDR3 spans 15 amino acids. The CDR3 region has the DNA TGCAGTGCTGCGACAGGAGGCTTCATGAACACTGAAGCTTTCTTT. This encodes CSAATGGFMNTEAFF.

In its sample, this clonotype was seen a few times. The V call is TRBV9, the J call TRBJ2-1; maybe TRBD1 (6 bases). The germline gives CDR1 SGDLS, CDR2 YYNGEE. This CDR3 is built from 15 residues. V was shortened by 0 bases and J by 7 bases, with 14 bases between the two germline ends. This CDR3 is CASSVEAQGRNEQFF. The CDR3 DNA is TGTGCCAGCAGCGTAGAGGCCCAGGGGCGGAATGAGCAGTTCTTC.

This clonotype has only a few counts. The V and J genes are TRBV12-3 or TRBV12-4 and TRBJ1-6; 8 nucleotides align to TRBD1. Trimming cost V 1 base and J 8 bases; bases outside gene matches: 4. The CDR3 is made up of 15 amino acids. The CDR3, as DNA: TGTGCCAGCAGTTTAGGCGCAGGGGGCGATTCACCCCTCCACTTT. It codes for CASSLGAGGDSPLHF.

This clonotype was observed a handful of times. This rearrangement joins TRBV4-1 to TRBJ2-7, with TRBD1 matching over 9 bases. The CDR3 contains 16 residues. Germline-derived CDR1 and CDR2 are MGHRA and YSYEKL. Trimming removed 0 bases from V and 2 bases from J; junction bases left unmatched: 5. As DNA, the CDR3 is TGCGCCAGCAGCCAAGAGTCTGGACAGGGGACCTACGAGCAGTACTTC. Encoded protein: CASSQESGQGTYEQYF.

This clonotype was counted a few times. This chain joins TRBV5-1 and TRBJ1-2; D unresolved. This CDR3 region has 16 residues. V was pared by 0 bases and J by 0 bases, with 12 bases between. Germline V gene sequence: CDR1 SGHRS, CDR2 YFSETQ. The CDR3 loop reads CASSLDTGGTNYGYTF. Written as DNA, the CDR3 is TGCGCCAGCAGCTTGGACACCGGAGGTACTAACTATGGCTACACCTTC.

In its sample, this clonotype was seen many times. The CDR3: CASSRPGTGGELNTEAFF. The CDR3 DNA follows: TGTGCCAGCTCACGACCCGGGACAGGGGGCGAGCTGAACACTGAAGCTTTCTTT. The rearrangement links TRBV18 to TRBJ1-1; 12 bases align to TRBD1. The CDR3 contains 18 residues. Germline V gene sequence: CDR1 KGHSH, CDR2 LQKENI. Germline trimming cut 4 bases from V and 0 bases from J; bases unmatched to any gene: 9.

This clonotype was detected many times. CDR3 in amino acids: CSARGAGGDYGYTF. The CDR3 DNA reads as TGCAGTGCTAGAGGGGCCGGAGGGGACTATGGCTACACCTTC. The rearrangement uses TRBV20-1 and TRBJ1-2; TRBD1 might be the D (5 bases). This CDR3 has 14 amino acids. V lost 1 base and J lost 3, with 12 bases in between. Germline V gene sequence: CDR1 DFQATT, CDR2 SNEGSKA (reference sequence).

This clonotype was detected ten times or more. The CDR3 sequence is CASSQWATNEKLFF. The DNA for the CDR3 is TGTGCCAGCAGTCAGTGGGCAACTAATGAAAAACTGTTTTTT. The chain joins TRBV7-9 to TRBJ1-4, with D unresolved. The germline V and J ends were trimmed by 6 bases and 0 bases, with 8 bases remaining between them. CDR1 is SEHNR, CDR2 FQNEAQ, per germline (reference sequence). The CDR3 loop spans 14 amino acids. The full variable domain, in which reference TRBV7-9 and TRBJ1-4 provide the parts outside the CDR3, is DTGVSQNPRHKITKRGQNVTFRCDPISEHNRLYWYRQTLGQGPEFLTYFQNEAQLEKSRLLSDRFSAERPKGSFSTLEIQRTEQGDSAMYLCASSQWATNEKLFFGSGTQLSVL.

The chain uses TRBV20-1 and TRBJ2-5, with a weak D call TRBD2 (6 bases). The germline V and J ends were trimmed by 3 bases and 2 bases, with 16 bases remaining between them. This CDR3 spans 15 amino acids. Germline CDR1 and CDR2: DFQATT and SNEGSKA (reference sequence). For the CDR3, the DNA is TGCAGTGCTAGCCCCCTGAGCGGAGGGCAAGAGACCCAGTACTTC. This gives the protein CSASPLSGGQETQYF.

This clonotype was seen a handful of times. The chain joins TRBV7-2 to TRBJ1-2; the match to TRBD1 covers 8 bases. Losses at the gene ends were 4 bases for V and 2 bases for J; bases not matched to a gene: 9. The CDR3 sequence is 16 residues long. Germline V gives CDR1 SGHTA, CDR2 FQGNSA. The CDR3 protein is CASSSQAGTGNYGYTF. CDR3 in DNA: TGTGCCAGCAGCTCCCAGGCGGGGACAGGCAACTATGGCTACACCTTC.

This clonotype has more than one count but fewer than ten. The chain carries TRBV7-9 and TRBJ1-4; possible D gene TRBD1, 6 bases. The CDR3 totals 14 residues. CDR1 is SEHNR, CDR2 FQNEAQ, per germline (reference sequence). V gave up 3 bases and J gave up 3 bases, with 8 bases separating them. This CDR3 is CASSLRQANEKLFF. In DNA form, the CDR3 reads TGTGCCAGCAGCTTGCGACAGGCTAATGAAAAACTGTTTTTT.

This clonotype came up a few times. V is TRBV25-1 and J is TRBJ1-1, with TRBD1 identical over 7 bases. Germline V CDR1 and CDR2: MGHDK, SYGVNS. Trimming cost V 4 bases and J 2 bases; bases outside gene matches: 7. CDR3 length: 15 residues. The CDR3 bases are TGTGCCAGCAGTGGTAGACAGGGCCGAAACACTGAAGCTTTCTTT. It specifies CASSGRQGRNTEAFF.

This clonotype was observed a handful of times. CDR3 loop: CASTPASYGSLAGNTIYF. Here the CDR3 DNA reads TGCGCCAGCACCCCAGCCAGTTACGGCTCTCTGGCTGGAAACACCATATATTTT. The rearrangement links TRBV5-1 to TRBJ1-3, with D hard to call. The germline V and J ends were trimmed by 6 bases and 2 bases, with 24 bases remaining between them. The V gene's germline CDR1 is SGHRS and CDR2 YFSETQ. The CDR3 length is 18 residues.

The table lists this clonotype with a few counts. This chain links TRBV28 with TRBJ2-7, with 12 bases identical to TRBD2. CDR3 size: 19 residues. J was trimmed by 0 bases and V by 6 bases; bases with no gene match: 15. Germline CDR1 is MDHEN and CDR2 is SYDVKM. The CDR3 region has the DNA TGTGCCAGCAGCCCCGACCGACGGACTAGCGGGGCCTACTCCTACGAGCAGTACTTC. Translated: CASSPDRRTSGAYSYEQYF. The full variable domain, completed using reference TRBV28 and TRBJ2-7, is DVKVTQSSRYLVKRTGEKVFLECVQDMDHENMFWYRQDPGLGLRLIYFSYDVKMKEKGDIPEGYSVSREKKERFSLILESASTNQTSMYLCASSPDRRTSGAYSYEQYFGPGTRLTVT.

This sequence joins TRBV9 and TRBJ2-1; 10 bases line up with TRBD2. The ends lost 3 bases at V and 3 bases at J; junction bases unmatched: 3. Germline loops: CDR1 SGDLS, CDR2 YYNGEE. The CDR3 is 15 residues long. CDR3 sequence (DNA): TGTGCCAGCAGCGCGCTAGCGGGGGACTACAATGAGCAGTTCTTC. This sequence encodes CASSALAGDYNEQFF.

There are many counts of this clonotype. This chain joins TRBV20-1 and TRBJ1-1; 9 nucleotides line up with TRBD1. Germline CDR1 reads DFQATT; CDR2 reads SNEGSKA (reference sequence). J lost 1 base, V lost 1 base, and 1 base had no gene match. This CDR3 is built from 14 residues. The CDR3 here is CSARGDRENTEAFF. CDR3 in DNA: TGCAGTGCTAGAGGGGACAGGGAGAACACTGAAGCTTTCTTT.

This chain links TRBV3-1 with TRBJ2-1; TRBD2 aligns across 9 bases. Trimming removed 2 bases from V and 9 bases from J; junction bases left unmatched: 23. Germline values: CDR1 LGHDT, CDR2 YNNKEL (reference sequence). There are 20 residues in the CDR3. In nucleotides, the CDR3 is TGTGCCAGCAGCCAAACGCCTAGTAGCGGGGGCCTCAACACCCCAACTGAGCAGTTCTTC. It specifies CASSQTPSSGGLNTPTEQFF.

This clonotype was found many times. This chain links TRBV5-4 with TRBJ1-1; a weak D match, TRBD1 (5 bases). Germline lookup yields CDR1 SGHNT and CDR2 YYREEE (reference sequence). CDR3 length: 14 amino acids. V lost 3 bases and J 5 bases, leaving 14 bases between the germline ends. The CDR3 nucleotides are TGTGCCAGCAGCTCCGGACAAGGGAGAACTGAAGCTTTCTTT. Residues: CASSSGQGRTEAFF.

As to this clonotype: This may arise from a read error, as a much more abundant clone is one base away. CDR3 DNA sequence: TGTGTCAGCAGCTTGACGGGACGGACCAACAATTCACCCCTCCACTTT. As protein: CVSSLTGRTNNSPLHF. This chain links TRBV7-9 with TRBJ1-6, with D maybe TRBD1 (5 bases). CDR1 SEHNR and CDR2 FQNEAQ come from the germline V gene (reference sequence). The length of the CDR3 is 16 residues.